This paragraph covers one TCR beta chain sequence. This specimen belongs to a study of shared clonotypes between healthy human individuals. The overall study: Each donor had three CD4 naive, three CD4 memory, two CD8 naive and one CD8 memory plate.

For each subset, genomic DNA was distributed in equal portions over several immunoSEQ plates. The method was immunoSEQ multiplex PCR; TCRdb's version includes in-frame clones alone and lacks a portion of them. The table shows fewer than 850,000 clones, with approximately 79% occurring only once. There are 15 residues in the CDR3. Trimming stripped 7 bases from V and 1 base from J, with 17 bases between. Germline CDR1 is MDHEN and CDR2 is SYDVKM. A CD45RA+ naive subset and a CD45RA-negative memory subset were split from CD4+ cells. The origin of this receptor is a woman aged 25 to 39 in good health. The genes are TRBV28 and TRBJ2-7; perhaps TRBD2 as D (6 bases). Sample: memory CD4+ T cells sorted from blood. Stated subset: CD45RA-negative fraction. CDR3 sequence (DNA): TGTGCCAGCAACGGGCCGGGGGTGGGGTCCTACGAGCAGTACTTC. Protein product: CASNGPGVGSYEQYF.